Presented here are 27 T cell receptor beta chains from one specimen sequenced in a study of cytomegalovirus exposure and HLA in healthy donors. Primers: 60 Vbeta forward and 13 Jbeta reverse. The method was immunoSEQ multiplex PCR; TCRdb's version includes in-frame clones alone and lacks a portion of them. The sample has approximately 300,000 clones; roughly 80% are singletons. Input material: PBMCs. The receptors stem from a girl aged 2 to 9 in good health and CMV-seronegative.

The V and J genes are TRBV4-1 and TRBJ1-1; TRBD1 might be the D (5 bases). V was pared by 5 bases and J by 5 bases, with 12 bases between. Germline CDR1 and CDR2: MGHRA and YSYEKL. The length of the CDR3 is 13 residues. The CDR3 here is CASSEAGRTEAFF. CDR3 DNA: TGCGCCAGCAGCGAAGCAGGGAGGACTGAAGCTTTCTTT.

The rearrangement uses TRBV7-9 and TRBJ1-3, with D unresolved. Trimming shortened V by 8 bases and J by 0 bases, and 11 bases separated the two germline ends. This CDR3 has 14 residues. Germline loops: CDR1 SEHNR, CDR2 FQNEAQ (reference sequence). This CDR3 is CASATYASGNTIYF. CDR3 bases: TGTGCCAGCGCTACCTATGCCTCTGGAAACACCATATATTTT.

This clone was counted once. The rearrangement joins TRBV28 to TRBJ2-5, with a weak D call TRBD2 (6 bases). Between the trimmed V and J ends, which lost 8 bases and 4 bases, there was a span of 23 bases. This CDR3 contains 16 residues. Germline V gene lookup returns CDR1 MDHEN and CDR2 SYDVKM. The DNA for the CDR3 is TGTGCCAGCGTTAGCGTGGGACTCCTTTTAGGAGAGACCCAGTACTTC. It encodes CASVSVGLLLGETQYF.

V and J are TRBV28 and TRBJ1-4; D uncertain. Germline V gene lookup returns CDR1 MDHEN and CDR2 SYDVKM. The CDR3 runs to 13 residues. Trimming shortened V by 4 bases and J by 8 bases, and 11 bases separated the two germline ends. For the CDR3, the DNA is TGTGCCAGCAGTTCCCAGGCCAGGGAAAAACTGTTTTTT. This translates into CASSSQAREKLFF.

The chain has TRBV28 and TRBJ2-3; 10 nucleotides agree with TRBD2. CDR1 and CDR2 from the germline V gene are MDHEN and SYDVKM. The CDR3 covers 16 residues. V lost 5 bases and J lost 5; bases outside the gene matches: 10. As DNA, the CDR3 is TGTGCCAGCAGTGTAACTAGCGGGGTGGCAAGAGATACGCAGTATTTT. Residues: CASSVTSGVARDTQYF.

This clone showed up just once. This chain uses TRBV5-4 with TRBJ2-7; D is perhaps TRBD2 (6 bases). Germline V lookup: CDR1 SGHNT, CDR2 YYREEE (reference sequence). The CDR3 is 14 amino acids. Trimming left V 2 bases short and J 4 bases short, with 13 bases between. CDR3: CASSFAGSGYEQYF. CDR3 DNA sequence: TGTGCCAGCAGCTTCGCCGGTAGCGGTTACGAGCAGTACTTC.

This clone was seen more than once but under ten times. The rearrangement joins TRBV28 to TRBJ2-7; D perhaps matches TRBD1 (6 bases). CDR1 and CDR2 from the germline V gene are MDHEN and SYDVKM. The V and J ends lost 1 base and 0 bases respectively, with 16 bases between them. There are 17 residues in the CDR3. The CDR3 is CASSLFIRGRLSYEQYF. In DNA, the CDR3 is TGTGCCAGCAGTTTATTTATCAGGGGTCGACTCTCCTACGAGCAGTACTTC. Based on the CDR3 plus reference TRBV28 and TRBJ2-7, the full variable domain is DVKVTQSSRYLVKRTGEKVFLECVQDMDHENMFWYRQDPGLGLRLIYFSYDVKMKEKGDIPEGYSVSREKKERFSLILESASTNQTSMYLCASSLFIRGRLSYEQYFGPGTRLTVT.

J is TRBJ2-2 and V is TRBV14; 7 bases are a match to TRBD1. Looked up from germline, CDR1 is SGHDN and CDR2 is FVKESK. This CDR3 has 15 amino acids. V was pared by 4 bases and J by 9 bases, with 11 bases of the junction left unmatched. In nucleotides, the CDR3 is TGTGCCAGCAGCCCTAGACAGGGTTCGGGCCGGGAGCTGTTTTTT. It codes for CASSPRQGSGRELFF.

The chain combines TRBV4-1 with TRBJ2-1, with 9 bases aligning to TRBD2. Germline V gene data show CDR1 as MGHRA and CDR2 as YSYEKL. The CDR3 runs 18 residues. Losses at the gene ends were 4 bases for V and 3 bases for J; bases not matched to a gene: 13. CDR3 nucleotide sequence: TGCGCCAGCAGCCTCCCAGAGGGACGGACTAGCGTCTACAATGAGCAGTTCTTC. Amino acids: CASSLPEGRTSVYNEQFF.

This chain links TRBV5-6 with TRBJ1-3; D gene uncertain. Germline values: CDR1 SGHDT, CDR2 YYEEEE. V dropped 4 bases and J dropped 0 bases, with 11 bases sitting between them. This CDR3 is 15 amino acids long. The chain's CDR3 is CASSPRWSSGNTIYF. In DNA form, the CDR3 reads TGTGCCAGCAGCCCTCGGTGGAGCTCTGGAAACACCATATATTTT. The variable domain in full, with the rest retrieved from reference TRBV5-6 and TRBJ1-3, is DAGVTQSPTHLIKTRGQQVTLRCSPKSGHDTVSWYQQALGQGPQFIFQYYEEEERQRGNFPDRFSGHQFPNYSSELNVNALLLGDSALYLCASSPRWSSGNTIYFGEGSWLTVV.

The chain couples TRBV5-6 to TRBJ2-7; D is ambiguous. In germline, CDR1 is SGHDT, CDR2 YYEEEE. The CDR3 totals 18 residues. The germline V and J ends were trimmed by 3 bases and 0 bases, with 22 bases remaining between them. Here the CDR3 reads CASSSPDPRRLSSYEQYF. The CDR3, as DNA: TGTGCCAGCAGCTCCCCCGACCCCCGCCGACTGAGCTCCTACGAGCAGTACTTC.

The rearrangement uses TRBV7-8 and TRBJ2-2; perhaps TRBD1 as D (5 bases). Trimming stripped 3 bases from V and 4 bases from J, with 12 bases between. The CDR3 runs to 15 residues. The germline V gene has CDR1 SGHVS and CDR2 FQNEAQ. The CDR3 here is CASSFLDTFTGELFF. DNA for the CDR3: TGTGCCAGCAGCTTCTTGGACACTTTCACCGGGGAGCTGTTTTTT.

This clone has just one count. This rearrangement joins TRBV5-5 to TRBJ2-7; no firm D call. Germline values: CDR1 SGHKS, CDR2 YYEKEE (reference sequence). The CDR3 sequence is 13 residues long. Trimming pared 0 bases from V and 7 bases from J, leaving 11 bases between. The CDR3 sequence is CASSLERGPEQYF. As DNA, the CDR3 is TGTGCCAGCAGCTTGGAGCGCGGCCCTGAGCAGTACTTC.

The chain couples TRBV28 to TRBJ2-7; D gene ambiguous. Trimming removed 11 bases at V and 3 bases at J, with 14 bases between. The CDR3 totals 12 residues. Looked up from germline, CDR1 is MDHEN and CDR2 is SYDVKM. CDR3 in amino acids: CAASNSLYEQYF. In nucleotides, the CDR3 is TGTGCCGCGTCGAACAGCCTCTACGAGCAGTACTTC.

The chain recombines TRBV2 with TRBJ1-3; 8 positions match TRBD1. Unmatched junction bases numbered 21, after V lost 4 bases and J lost 7 bases. CDR1 is SNHLY, CDR2 FYNNEI, per germline. This CDR3 has 19 residues. DNA of the CDR3: TGTGCCAGCAGTGTTGTAGGACAGGGATATGGGCCGTTCGGGAACACCATATATTTT. It specifies CASSVVGQGYGPFGNTIYF.

This clone was recorded a few times. The chain links TRBV2 to TRBJ2-2, with 10 bases that match TRBD2. V was pared by 6 bases and J by 2 bases, with 6 bases of the junction left unmatched. The CDR3 contains 16 residues. The V gene's germline CDR1 is SNHLY and CDR2 FYNNEI. The CDR3 coding sequence is TGTGCCAGCAGCCGCCGGACTAGCGGCAACACCGGGGAGCTGTTTTTT. It yields the protein CASSRRTSGNTGELFF.

V and J are TRBV11-1 and TRBJ2-2; a weak D match, TRBD2 (6 bases). CDR1 is SGHAT and CDR2 is FQDESV in the germline V gene (reference sequence). V dropped 1 base and J dropped 3 bases, with 21 bases sitting between them. The CDR3 extends over 19 amino acids. CDR3 in DNA: TGTGCCAGCAGCTTAGAACCCGGGGGTAACGGCCTAGACACCGGGGAGCTGTTTTTT. Encoded protein: CASSLEPGGNGLDTGELFF.

V usage is TRBV6-5 and J usage is TRBJ1-1, with a tentative D call TRBD1 (5 bases). Trimming took off 4 bases at V and 1 base at J, with 13 bases between the two ends. Germline V gene lookup returns CDR1 MNHEY and CDR2 SVGAGI. The CDR3 has 15 residues. In DNA form, the CDR3 reads TGTGCCAGCAGTTGGCTCAGGGAGGGGAACACTGAAGCTTTCTTT. The encoded protein is CASSWLREGNTEAFF.

J is TRBJ1-1 and V is TRBV6-5, with D perhaps TRBD1 (5 bases). The V and J ends lost 6 bases and 7 bases respectively, with 12 bases between them. The V gene's germline CDR1 is MNHEY and CDR2 SVGAGI. CDR3 size: 12 residues. CDR3 loop: CASRRPGLEAFF. The CDR3 nucleotides read TGTGCCAGCAGAAGGCCAGGGCTTGAAGCTTTCTTT.

The chain has TRBV7-3 and TRBJ1-1; 8 nucleotides line up with TRBD1. The CDR3 is 14 amino acids. Looked up from germline, CDR1 is SGHTA and CDR2 is FQGTGA. J was trimmed by 1 base and V by 3 bases; bases with no gene match: 1. The chain's CDR3 is CASSFDRGNTEAFF. Here the CDR3 DNA reads TGTGCCAGCAGCTTTGACAGGGGGAACACTGAAGCTTTCTTT.

Concerning this clone: The junction departs from germline at one end; a sequencing error may be responsible. The rearrangement links TRBV7-9 to TRBJ1-4; D not resolved. This CDR3 comprises 17 residues. Germline CDR1 SEHNR, CDR2 FQNEAQ (reference sequence). The CDR3 DNA reads as TGTGCCAGCAGCTTAGCGCGAATTTATGCAACTAATGAAAACCTGTTTTTT. It yields the protein CASSLARIYATNENLFF.

The CDR3 reads CASSLRLSYNEQFF. The CDR3 DNA sequence: TGTGCCAGCAGTTTAAGACTATCCTACAATGAGCAGTTCTTC. The gene calls are TRBV28 and TRBJ2-1; a weak D match, TRBD2 (5 bases). Germline-derived CDR1 and CDR2 are MDHEN and SYDVKM. The CDR3 runs to 14 residues. Between the trimmed V and J ends, which lost 2 bases and 1 base, there was a span of 6 bases.

This rearrangement joins TRBV2 to TRBJ1-1; no clear D. The CDR3 runs to 14 residues. Trimming pared 3 bases from V and 2 bases from J, leaving 10 bases between. Germline CDR1 is SNHLY and CDR2 is FYNNEI. CDR3 sequence (DNA): TGTGCCAGCAGTGAGTTGGTCCTAAACACTGAAGCTTTCTTT. This sequence encodes CASSELVLNTEAFF. Using reference TRBV2 and TRBJ1-1 for the parts outside the CDR3, the full variable domain is EPEVTQTPSHQVTQMGQEVILRCVPISNHLYFYWYRQILGQKVEFLVSFYNNEISEKSEIFDDQFSVERPDGSNFTLKIRSTKLEDSAMYFCASSELVLNTEAFFGQGTRLTVV.

A word on this clone: Without the conserved terminal phenylalanine or tryptophan, this CDR3 likely stems from a read error. The DNA is left out, because the CDR3 cannot be placed on it with certainty; the CDR3 is given as TCRdb lists it. V is TRBV27 and J is TRBJ2-7; the D call TRBD2 from the table was never checked on the DNA. CDR1 is MNHEY and CDR2 is SMNVEV in the germline V gene (reference sequence). The CDR3 is 9 residues long, ends included. The chain's CDR3 is CASSLIEER.

This clone has just a few counts. The V call is TRBV27, the J call TRBJ1-6; maybe TRBD1 (6 bases). The CDR3 runs 17 residues. CDR1 is MNHEY, CDR2 SMNVEV, per germline (reference sequence). Trimming removed 6 bases from V and 6 bases from J, with 21 bases in between. For the CDR3, the DNA is TGTGCCAGCAGCCACTCCACAGGGCGCCAAATTAATTCACCCCTCCACTTT. This encodes CASSHSTGRQINSPLHF.

The V gene is TRBV11-3, the J gene TRBJ1-2; a possible D gene is TRBD1 (5 bases). Germline-derived CDR1 and CDR2 are SGHNT and YENEEA. Trimming left V 1 base short and J 0 bases short, with 12 bases between. This CDR3 spans 16 amino acids. In DNA form, the CDR3 reads TGTGCCAGCAGCTTAGTGGGGCGCGATCCTAACTATGGCTACACCTTC. It translates to CASSLVGRDPNYGYTF.

This rearrangement joins TRBV19 to TRBJ2-1; D uncertain. The germline CDR1 and CDR2 sequences are LNHDA and SQIVND (reference sequence). The CDR3 totals 14 residues. V was trimmed by 0 bases and J by 0 bases, leaving 3 bases between them. The CDR3 sequence: CASSIESSYNEQFF. CDR3 sequence (DNA): TGTGCCAGTAGTATAGAGAGCTCCTACAATGAGCAGTTCTTC.